These T cell receptor beta chains were read from a single sample in a study of T cell responses to AZD1222 COVID-19 vaccine. The repertoire was sequenced with immunoSEQ multiplex PCR; TCRdb's copy has only in-frame clones and lacks some. The table includes roughly 140,000 clones, approximately 94% detected once. This material consisted of peripheral blood, taken on day 0 of AZD1222 vaccination. The receptors derive from an adult in good health. CDR3s include the opening cysteine and the closing phenylalanine or tryptophan. D genes are given only for firm matches. Only part of the rows carry a size: once, few, many, or a class if the clone is expanded.

J gene	D gene	clone size	V gene	CDR3 protein	CDR3 DNA
TRBJ2-3	TRBD2	.	TRBV4-1	CASSPTLRTSDIRTDTQYF	TGCGCCAGCAGCCCCACCCTTAGAACTAGCGATATACGCACAGATACGCAGTATTTT
TRBJ1-2	.	.	TRBV7-2	CASSLATASRNYGYTF	TGTGCCAGCAGCTTAGCCACAGCATCCCGAAACTATGGCTACACCTTC
TRBJ1-2	.	few	TRBV20-1	CSARGDYGYTF	TGCAGTGCTAGAGGGGACTATGGCTACACCTTC
TRBJ1-5	.	.	TRBV28	CASSPPAYNQPQHF	TGTGCCAGCAGTCCCCCCGCTTACAATCAGCCCCAGCATTTT
TRBJ1-1	.	.	TRBV6-5	CASSLNRARTEAFF	TGTGCCAGCAGTCTGAACAGGGCCCGCACTGAAGCTTTCTTT
TRBJ1-3	TRBD1	.	TRBV30	CAWSEPGGSGNTIYF	TGTGCCTGGAGTGAGCCAGGGGGCTCTGGAAACACCATATATTTT
TRBJ2-3	.	.	TRBV9	CASSPAREDTQYF	TGTGCCAGCAGCCCCGCCCGGGAAGATACGCAGTATTTT
TRBJ2-1	.	.	TRBV3-1/TRBV3-2	CASSQDPGTVLSHHNEQFF	TGTGCCAGCAGCCAAGACCCCGGCACGGTTCTAAGTCACCACAATGAGCAGTTCTTC
TRBJ2-6	.	once	TRBV7-3	CASSLMGSGANVLTF	TGTGCCAGCAGCTTAATGGGCTCTGGGGCCAACGTCCTGACTTTC
TRBJ1-4	.	.	TRBV7-2	CASSRNNGEKLFF	TGTGCCAGCAGCCGGAATAATGGGGAAAAACTGTTTTTT
TRBJ1-2	TRBD1	.	TRBV19	CASSITSTGGAYDGYTF	TGTGCCAGTAGTATTACCTCGACAGGGGGCGCCTACGATGGCTACACCTTC
TRBJ1-2	TRBD1	.	TRBV5-6	CASSWDRGQGYTF	TGTGCCAGCAGCTGGGACAGGGGACAAGGCTACACCTTC
TRBJ1-5	.	.	TRBV28	CASSLFVSNQPQHF	TGTGCCAGCAGTTTATTCGTAAGCAATCAGCCCCAGCATTTT
TRBJ2-3	.	.	TRBV19	CASRMTSSTDTQYF	TGTGCCAGTAGGATGACGAGCAGCACAGATACGCAGTATTTT
TRBJ2-1	.	once	TRBV7-9	CASRGVKGENNEQFF	TGTGCCAGCAGGGGGGTTAAAGGGGAAAACAATGAGCAGTTCTTC
TRBJ1-6	.	.	TRBV6-5	CASSYARTANSPLHF	TGTGCCAGCAGTTACGCCCGGACAGCTAATTCACCCCTCCACTTT
TRBJ2-2	.	.	TRBV2	CASSEFGETGELFF	TGTGCCAGCAGTGAATTCGGAGAGACCGGGGAGCTGTTTTTT
TRBJ1-1	TRBD1	.	TRBV18	CASSRDRSNTEAFF	TGTGCCAGCTCACGGGACAGGTCGAACACTGAAGCTTTCTTT
TRBJ1-6	.	.	TRBV2	CASHGGNNSPLHF	TGTGCCAGCCACGGCGGGAATAATTCACCCCTCCACTTT
TRBJ1-1	.	.	TRBV7-9	CASSSDTLPNTEAFF	TGTGCCAGCAGCTCCGACACTTTGCCCAACACTGAAGCTTTCTTT
TRBJ1-6	.	.	TRBV5-4	CASSLALTDSYNSPLHF	TGTGCCAGCAGCTTGGCTCTGACGGACAGCTATAATTCACCCCTCCACTTT
TRBJ2-1	.	.	TRBV9	CASSATDRTYNEQFF	TGTGCCAGCAGCGCAACGGACAGAACATACAATGAGCAGTTCTTC
TRBJ1-3	.	.	TRBV5-6	CASSLTGNTIYF	TGTGCCAGCAGCTTGACTGGAAACACCATATATTTT
TRBJ1-3	.	.	TRBV7-6	CASSSVGNTIYF	TGTGCCAGCAGCTCCGTAGGGAACACCATATATTTT
TRBJ1-3	.	.	TRBV5-5	CASSFGNTIYF	TGTGCCAGCAGCTTTGGGAACACCATATATTTT
TRBJ1-1	TRBD1	.	TRBV5-6	CASSFGDRLTEAFF	TGTGCCAGCAGCTTCGGGGACAGACTCACTGAAGCTTTCTTT
TRBJ1-6	.	.	TRBV6-5	CASSTRGDSPLHF	TGTGCCAGCAGTACCCGAGGTGATTCACCCCTCCACTTT